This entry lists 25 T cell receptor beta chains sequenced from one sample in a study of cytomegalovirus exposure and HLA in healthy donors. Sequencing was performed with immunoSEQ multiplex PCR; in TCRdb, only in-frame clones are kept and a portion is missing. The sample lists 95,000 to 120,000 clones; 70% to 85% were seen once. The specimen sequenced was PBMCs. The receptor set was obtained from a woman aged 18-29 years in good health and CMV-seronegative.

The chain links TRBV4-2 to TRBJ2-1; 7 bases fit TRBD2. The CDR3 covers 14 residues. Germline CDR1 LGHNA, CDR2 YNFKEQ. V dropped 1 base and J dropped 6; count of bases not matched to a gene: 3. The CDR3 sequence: CASSQVTGGNEQFF. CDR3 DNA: TGTGCCAGCAGCCAAGTGACGGGGGGCAATGAGCAGTTCTTC.

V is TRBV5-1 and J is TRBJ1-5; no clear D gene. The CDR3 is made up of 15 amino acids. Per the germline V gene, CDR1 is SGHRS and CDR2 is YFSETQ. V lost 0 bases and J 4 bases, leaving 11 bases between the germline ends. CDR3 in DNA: TGCGCCAGCAGCTTGGACGGGATCGCAAATCAGCCCCAGCATTTT. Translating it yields CASSLDGIANQPQHF. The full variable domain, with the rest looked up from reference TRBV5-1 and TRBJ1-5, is KAGVTQTPRYLIKTRGQQVTLSCSPISGHRSVSWYQQTPGQGLQFLFEYFSETQRNKGNFPGRFSGRQFSNSRSEMNVSTLELGDSALYLCASSLDGIANQPQHFGDGTRLSIL.

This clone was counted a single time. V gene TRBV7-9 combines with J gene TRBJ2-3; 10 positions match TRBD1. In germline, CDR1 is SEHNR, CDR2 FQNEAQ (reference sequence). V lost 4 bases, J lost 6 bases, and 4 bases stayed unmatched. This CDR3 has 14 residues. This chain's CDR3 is CASSSPGQGDTQYF. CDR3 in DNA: TGTGCCAGCAGCTCTCCGGGACAGGGGGATACGCAGTATTTT.

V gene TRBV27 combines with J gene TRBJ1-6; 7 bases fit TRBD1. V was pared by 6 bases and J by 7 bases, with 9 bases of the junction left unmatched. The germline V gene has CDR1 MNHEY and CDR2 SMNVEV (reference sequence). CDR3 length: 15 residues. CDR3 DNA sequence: TGTGCCAGCAGCCAGGGGGGTTCCAGGAATTCACCCCTCCACTTT. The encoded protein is CASSQGGSRNSPLHF.

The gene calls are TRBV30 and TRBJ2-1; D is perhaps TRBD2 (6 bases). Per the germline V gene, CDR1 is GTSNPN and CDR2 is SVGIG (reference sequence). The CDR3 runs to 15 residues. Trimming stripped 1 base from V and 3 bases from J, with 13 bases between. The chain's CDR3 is CAWSDRGNHYNEQFF. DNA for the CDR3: TGTGCCTGGAGTGACCGGGGGAACCACTACAATGAGCAGTTCTTC.

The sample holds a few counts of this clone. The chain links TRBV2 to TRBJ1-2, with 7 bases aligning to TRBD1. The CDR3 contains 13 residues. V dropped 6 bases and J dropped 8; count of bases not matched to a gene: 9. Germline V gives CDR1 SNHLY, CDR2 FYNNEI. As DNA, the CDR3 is TGTGCCAGCAGCGACAGGGCTTCGGAAGGCTACACCTTC. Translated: CASSDRASEGYTF. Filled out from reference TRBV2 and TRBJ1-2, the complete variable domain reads EPEVTQTPSHQVTQMGQEVILRCVPISNHLYFYWYRQILGQKVEFLVSFYNNEISEKSEIFDDQFSVERPDGSNFTLKIRSTKLEDSAMYFCASSDRASEGYTFGSGTRLTVV.

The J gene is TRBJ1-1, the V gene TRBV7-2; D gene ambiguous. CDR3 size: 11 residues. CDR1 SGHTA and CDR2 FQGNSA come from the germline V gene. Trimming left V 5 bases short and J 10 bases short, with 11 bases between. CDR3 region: CASSPGWTAFF. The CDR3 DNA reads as TGTGCCAGCAGCCCGGGATGGACAGCTTTCTTT. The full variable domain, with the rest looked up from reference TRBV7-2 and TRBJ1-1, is GAGVSQSPSNKVTEKGKDVELRCDPISGHTALYWYRQSLGQGLEFLIYFQGNSAPDKSGLPSDRFSAERTGGSVSTLTIQRTQQEDSAVYLCASSPGWTAFFGQGTRLTVV.

The CDR3 is CASSPGRGGQPQHF. DNA of the CDR3: TGTGCCAGCTCACCTGGCAGGGGAGGGCAGCCCCAGCATTTT. The J gene is TRBJ1-5, the V gene TRBV18; D is perhaps TRBD1 (6 bases). The V and J ends lost 3 bases and 7 bases respectively, with 13 bases between them. CDR3 length: 14 residues. Germline CDR1 KGHSH, CDR2 LQKENI.

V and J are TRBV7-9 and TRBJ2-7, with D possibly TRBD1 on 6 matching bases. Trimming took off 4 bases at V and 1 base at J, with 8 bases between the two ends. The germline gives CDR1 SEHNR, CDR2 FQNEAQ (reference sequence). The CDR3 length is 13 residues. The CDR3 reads CASSWTESYEQYF. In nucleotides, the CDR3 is TGTGCCAGCAGCTGGACAGAATCCTACGAGCAGTACTTC.

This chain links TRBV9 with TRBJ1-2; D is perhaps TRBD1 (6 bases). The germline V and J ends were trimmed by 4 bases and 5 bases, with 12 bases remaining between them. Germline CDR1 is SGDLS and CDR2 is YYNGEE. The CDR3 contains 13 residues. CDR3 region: CASSSGQQYGYTF. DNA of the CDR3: TGTGCCAGCAGCTCCGGACAGCAGTATGGCTACACCTTC. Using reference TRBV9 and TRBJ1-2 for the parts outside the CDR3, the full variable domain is DSGVTQTPKHLITATGQRVTLRCSPRSGDLSVYWYQQSLDQGLQFLIQYYNGEERAKGNILERFSAQQFPDLHSELNLSSLELGDSALYFCASSSGQQYGYTFGSGTRLTVV.

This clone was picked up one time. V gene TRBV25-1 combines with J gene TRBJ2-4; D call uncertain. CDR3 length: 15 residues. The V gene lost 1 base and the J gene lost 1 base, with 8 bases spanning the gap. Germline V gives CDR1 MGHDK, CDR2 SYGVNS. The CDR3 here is CASSESQAAKNIQYF. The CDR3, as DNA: TGTGCCAGCAGTGAATCCCAGGCGGCCAAAAACATTCAGTACTTC. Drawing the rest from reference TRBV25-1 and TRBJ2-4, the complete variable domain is EADIYQTPRYLVIGTGKKITLECSQTMGHDKMYWYQQDPGMELHLIHYSYGVNSTEKGDLSSESTVSRIRTEHFPLTLESARPSHTSQYLCASSESQAAKNIQYFGAGTRLSVL.

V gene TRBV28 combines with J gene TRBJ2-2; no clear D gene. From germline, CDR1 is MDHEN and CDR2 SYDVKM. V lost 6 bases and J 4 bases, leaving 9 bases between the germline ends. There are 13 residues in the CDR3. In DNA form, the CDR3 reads TGTGCCAGCAGCCTAACCCTCACCGGGGAGCTGTTTTTT. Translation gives CASSLTLTGELFF.

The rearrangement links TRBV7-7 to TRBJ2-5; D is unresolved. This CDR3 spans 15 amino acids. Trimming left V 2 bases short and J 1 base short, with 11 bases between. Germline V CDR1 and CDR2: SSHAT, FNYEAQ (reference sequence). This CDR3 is CASSLMSTAQETQYF. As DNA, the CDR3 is TGTGCCAGCAGCTTAATGTCTACTGCCCAAGAGACCCAGTACTTC.

The CDR3 loop is CASSAVGGTGELFF. In nucleotides, the CDR3 is TGTGCCAGCAGTGCGGTAGGGGGCACCGGGGAGCTGTTTTTT. The V gene is TRBV2, the J gene TRBJ2-2; tentatively, D is TRBD1 (6 bases). V lost 4 bases and J 4 bases, leaving 10 bases between the germline ends. Germline CDR1 SNHLY, CDR2 FYNNEI. The CDR3 has 14 amino acids.

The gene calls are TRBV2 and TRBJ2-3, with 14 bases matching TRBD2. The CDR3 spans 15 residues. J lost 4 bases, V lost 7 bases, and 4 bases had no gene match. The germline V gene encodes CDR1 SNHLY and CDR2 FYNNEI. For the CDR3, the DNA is TGTGCCAGCACTTGGACTAGCGGGGGGTCAGATACGCAGTATTTT. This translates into CASTWTSGGSDTQYF.

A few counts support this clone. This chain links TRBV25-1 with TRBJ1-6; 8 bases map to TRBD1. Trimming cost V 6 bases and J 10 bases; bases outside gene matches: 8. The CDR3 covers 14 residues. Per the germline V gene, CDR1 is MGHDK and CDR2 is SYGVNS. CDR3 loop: CASREQGDRSPLHF. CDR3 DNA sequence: TGTGCCAGCAGGGAACAGGGGGACCGGTCACCCCTCCACTTT.

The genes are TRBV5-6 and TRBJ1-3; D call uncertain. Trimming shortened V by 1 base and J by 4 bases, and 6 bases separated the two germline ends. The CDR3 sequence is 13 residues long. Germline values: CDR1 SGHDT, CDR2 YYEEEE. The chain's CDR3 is CASSLQIGNTIYF. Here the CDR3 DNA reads TGTGCCAGCAGCTTGCAAATCGGAAACACCATATATTTT.

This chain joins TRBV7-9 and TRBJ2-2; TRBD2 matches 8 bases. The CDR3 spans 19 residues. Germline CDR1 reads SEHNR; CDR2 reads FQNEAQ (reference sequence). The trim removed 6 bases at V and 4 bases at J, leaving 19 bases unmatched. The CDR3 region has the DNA TGTGCCAGCAGTCGGGGCGGCTTAGCGGGGCCCCCGGTCACCGGGGAGCTGTTTTTT. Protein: CASSRGGLAGPPVTGELFF.

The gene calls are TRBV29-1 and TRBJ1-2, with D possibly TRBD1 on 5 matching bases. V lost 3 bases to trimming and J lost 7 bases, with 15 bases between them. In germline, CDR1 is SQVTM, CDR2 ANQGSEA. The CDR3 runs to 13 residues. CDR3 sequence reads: CSVDSGAHGGYTF. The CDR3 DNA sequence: TGCAGCGTTGACAGCGGGGCACACGGTGGCTACACCTTC.

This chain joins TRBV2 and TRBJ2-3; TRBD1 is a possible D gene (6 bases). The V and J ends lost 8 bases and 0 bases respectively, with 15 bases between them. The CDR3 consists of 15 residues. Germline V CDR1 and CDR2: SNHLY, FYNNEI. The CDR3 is CASSGQPISTDTQYF. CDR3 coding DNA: TGTGCCAGCTCCGGACAGCCGATAAGCACAGATACGCAGTATTTT. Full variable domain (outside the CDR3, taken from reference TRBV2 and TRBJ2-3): EPEVTQTPSHQVTQMGQEVILRCVPISNHLYFYWYRQILGQKVEFLVSFYNNEISEKSEIFDDQFSVERPDGSNFTLKIRSTKLEDSAMYFCASSGQPISTDTQYFGPGTRLTVL.

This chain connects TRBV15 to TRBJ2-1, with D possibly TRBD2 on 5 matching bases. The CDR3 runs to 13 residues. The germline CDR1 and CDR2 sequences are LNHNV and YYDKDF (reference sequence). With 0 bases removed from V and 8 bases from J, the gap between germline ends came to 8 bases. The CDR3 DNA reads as TGTGCCACCAGCAGAGACGGGGATTATGAGCAGTTCTTC. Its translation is CATSRDGDYEQFF.

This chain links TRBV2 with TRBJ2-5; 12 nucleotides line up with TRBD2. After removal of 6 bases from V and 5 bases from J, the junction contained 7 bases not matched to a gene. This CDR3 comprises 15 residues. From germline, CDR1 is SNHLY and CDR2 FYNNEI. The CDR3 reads CASRASGGAGETQYF. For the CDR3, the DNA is TGTGCCAGCAGAGCTAGCGGGGGGGCTGGCGAGACCCAGTACTTC.

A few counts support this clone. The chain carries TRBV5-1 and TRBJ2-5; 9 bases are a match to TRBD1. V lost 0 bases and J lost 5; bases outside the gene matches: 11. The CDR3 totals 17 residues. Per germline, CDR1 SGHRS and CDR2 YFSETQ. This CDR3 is CASSLAGTGNRRETQYF. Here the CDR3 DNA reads TGCGCCAGCAGCTTGGCCGGGACAGGGAACCGGAGGGAGACCCAGTACTTC.

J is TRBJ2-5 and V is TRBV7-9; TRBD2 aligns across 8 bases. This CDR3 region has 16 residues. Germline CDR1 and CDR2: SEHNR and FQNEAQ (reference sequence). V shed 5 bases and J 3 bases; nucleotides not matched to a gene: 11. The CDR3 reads CASSNYPGLVKETQYF. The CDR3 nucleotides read TGTGCCAGCAGCAATTACCCGGGACTAGTTAAAGAGACCCAGTACTTC.

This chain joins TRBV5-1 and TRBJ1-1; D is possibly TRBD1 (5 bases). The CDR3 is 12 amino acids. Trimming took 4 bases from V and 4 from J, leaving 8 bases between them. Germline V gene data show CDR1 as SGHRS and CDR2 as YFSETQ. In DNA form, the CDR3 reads TGCGCCAGCAGCCGGGGGAGCACTGAAGCTTTCTTT. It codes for CASSRGSTEAFF.